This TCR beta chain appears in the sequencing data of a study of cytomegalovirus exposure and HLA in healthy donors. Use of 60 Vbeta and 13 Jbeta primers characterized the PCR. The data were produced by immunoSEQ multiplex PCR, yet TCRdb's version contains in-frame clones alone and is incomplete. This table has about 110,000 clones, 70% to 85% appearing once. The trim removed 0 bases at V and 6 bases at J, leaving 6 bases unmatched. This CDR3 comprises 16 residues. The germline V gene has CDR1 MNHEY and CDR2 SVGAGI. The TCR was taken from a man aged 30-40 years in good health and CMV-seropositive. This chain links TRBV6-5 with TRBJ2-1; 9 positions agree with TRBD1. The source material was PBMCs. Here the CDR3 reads CASSYSTGTGRNEQFF. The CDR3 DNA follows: TGTGCCAGCAGTTACTCGACGGGGACAGGGCGCAATGAGCAGTTCTTC.